This entry lists 23 T cell receptor beta chains sequenced from one sample in a study of vaccination and CD4 T cells after COVID-19. Sequencing of the DNA from cultured CD4+ T cells was carried out with the Oncomine TCR Beta short-read assay. TCRdb fed the PCR reads into MiXCR, producing one record per CDR3 protein. The sample contains roughly 10,000 distinct CDR3 sequences, around 30% of which appear only once. The treatment is: approximately nine-day PBMC culture with coronavirus spike peptide pools or control peptides (ViraFEST assay). These receptors have no known antigen. Here the sequenced sample was CD4+ T cells from blood, cultured in vitro, taken after SARS-CoV-2 vaccination. These receptor sequences come from a human donor who had recovered from COVID-19.

The chain links TRBV20-1 to TRBJ2-1; D is unclear. CDR3 length equals 14 residues. V gave up 5 bases and J gave up 4 bases, with 15 bases separating them. Germline CDR1 DFQATT, CDR2 SNEGSKA (reference sequence). DNA of the CDR3: TGCAGTGCTCTCGGGCCGTCCGATTACAATGAGCAGTTCTTC. This sequence encodes CSALGPSDYNEQFF.

The chain combines TRBV6-2 or TRBV6-3 with TRBJ1-1, with a possible D match to TRBD1 (5 bases). The CDR3 extends over 16 amino acids. Trimming pared 6 bases from V and 3 bases from J, leaving 20 bases between. Germline-derived CDR1 and CDR2 are MNHEY and SVGEGT. The CDR3 sequence is CASSTLPGRGYTEAFF. Here the CDR3 DNA reads TGTGCCAGCAGCACCTTACCGGGACGAGGGTACACTGAAGCTTTCTTT.

This chain joins TRBV7-2 and TRBJ1-1, with 9 bases aligning to TRBD1. V dropped 0 bases and J dropped 0; count of bases not matched to a gene: 5. CDR3 size: 17 residues. The germline CDR1 and CDR2 sequences are SGHTA and FQGNSA. CDR3 coding DNA: TGTGCCAGCAGCTTAGCGAGGGACAGGGTACTGAACACTGAAGCTTTCTTT. This gives the protein CASSLARDRVLNTEAFF. Full variable domain (rest looked up from reference TRBV7-2 and TRBJ1-1): GAGVSQSPSNKVTEKGKDVELRCDPISGHTALYWYRQSLGQGLEFLIYFQGNSAPDKSGLPSDRFSAERTGGSVSTLTIQRTQQEDSAVYLCASSLARDRVLNTEAFFGQGTRLTVV.

This clonotype came up a few times. The chain has TRBV7-7 and TRBJ2-1; 8 bases match TRBD2. The CDR3 consists of 15 residues. The V gene end was trimmed by 5 bases and the J gene end by 0 bases; junction bases not matched to a gene: 3. Looked up from germline, CDR1 is SSHAT and CDR2 is FNYEAQ (reference sequence). CDR3 region: CASSPGGGSYNEQFF. In DNA form, the CDR3 reads TGTGCCAGCAGCCCGGGAGGGGGCTCCTACAATGAGCAGTTCTTC.

The chain combines TRBV27 with TRBJ1-5; weak D call: TRBD1 (5 bases). Trimming cost V 1 base and J 7 bases, with 14 bases left between them. The germline gives CDR1 MNHEY, CDR2 SMNVEV (reference sequence). The CDR3 length is 15 residues. The CDR3 loop is CASSLLGTGGQPQHF. CDR3 in DNA: TGTGCCAGCAGTTTATTGGGGACGGGGGGGCAGCCCCAGCATTTT.

The chain uses TRBV10-2 and TRBJ2-7; TRBD1 matches 8 bases. The V gene's germline CDR1 is WSHSY and CDR2 SAAADI. Trimming cost V 1 base and J 9 bases; bases outside gene matches: 5. The CDR3 is 13 amino acids. CDR3 sequence (DNA): TGCGCCAGCAGTGAGTACCGACAGGGGTGGCAGTACTTC. It codes for CASSEYRQGWQYF.

The V gene is TRBV7-9, the J gene TRBJ2-7; TRBD1 agrees at 8 bases. The germline V gene encodes CDR1 SEHNR and CDR2 FQNEAQ (reference sequence). J was trimmed by 2 bases and V by 5 bases; bases with no gene match: 8. The CDR3 totals 15 residues. The CDR3 bases are TGTGCCAGCAGCCCTCAGGCGGGACAGGCCTACGAGCAGTACTTC. Translating it yields CASSPQAGQAYEQYF.

A few counts support this clonotype. The V gene is TRBV7-9, the J gene TRBJ1-1; D not resolved. The germline V and J ends were trimmed by 2 bases and 4 bases, with 5 bases remaining between them. CDR1 SEHNR and CDR2 FQNEAQ come from the germline V gene (reference sequence). The CDR3 has 12 residues. Written as DNA, the CDR3 is TGTGCCAGCAGCTTAATGAGCACTGAAGCTTTCTTT. The encoded protein is CASSLMSTEAFF.

The V and J genes are TRBV6-1 and TRBJ1-6, with D maybe TRBD1 (6 bases). Germline V gene data show CDR1 as MNHNS and CDR2 as SASEGT. Between the trimmed V and J ends, which lost 6 bases and 5 bases, there was a span of 17 bases. This CDR3 region has 16 residues. The CDR3: CASSRGGTEDNSPLHF. In DNA form, the CDR3 reads TGTGCCAGCAGCAGGGGAGGGACGGAGGATAATTCACCCCTCCACTTT.

This clonotype was observed a handful of times. This chain joins TRBV2 and TRBJ2-6; 8 nucleotides align to TRBD2. CDR3 size: 16 residues. Trimming removed 9 bases from V and 2 bases from J; junction bases left unmatched: 9. Germline assignment: CDR1 SNHLY and CDR2 FYNNEI. This CDR3 reads CASSIGRAAGANVLTF. The CDR3 DNA reads as TGTGCCAGTTCTATCGGGAGGGCCGCTGGGGCCAACGTCCTGACTTTC.

Relative to its sample, this clonotype is medium-sized. The V call is TRBV7-9, the J call TRBJ1-1; no clear D. Per the germline V gene, CDR1 is SEHNR and CDR2 is FQNEAQ (reference sequence). The ends were cut back, 5 bases at V and 1 base at J, with 11 bases in the middle. The CDR3 is made up of 14 amino acids. This chain's CDR3 is CASSPSGGNTEAFF. CDR3 bases: TGTGCCAGCAGCCCCTCGGGCGGGAACACTGAAGCTTTCTTT.

The rearrangement links TRBV7-3 to TRBJ2-1, with TRBD2 matching over 12 bases. CDR3 length: 16 amino acids. Germline V gene sequence: CDR1 SGHTA, CDR2 FQGTGA. The V gene end was trimmed by 5 bases and the J gene end by 5 bases; junction bases not matched to a gene: 7. CDR3 region: CASSLAGGPSHNEQFF. As DNA, the CDR3 is TGTGCCAGCAGCCTAGCGGGAGGGCCATCACACAATGAGCAGTTCTTC.

This clonotype was detected only a few times. This rearrangement joins TRBV12-3 or TRBV12-4 to TRBJ2-5; D gene uncertain. Deletions cut 5 bases from V and 10 bases from J, with 11 bases between. This CDR3 is 11 amino acids long. The CDR3 spells CASSLETIQYF. CDR3 bases: TGTGCCAGCAGTCTAGAGACAATCCAGTACTTC.

The chain has TRBV5-4 and TRBJ1-2; 9 bases are shared with TRBD1. The CDR3 totals 18 residues. Germline values: CDR1 SGHNT, CDR2 YYREEE (reference sequence). V shed 2 bases, J shed 1 base, and the junction held 12 bases outside the gene matches. The CDR3 DNA sequence: TGTGCCAGCAGCTTTGAAGGGACAGGGAGCTGGTATAACTATGGCTACACCTTC. Protein product: CASSFEGTGSWYNYGYTF.

In its sample, this clonotype was seen a few times. CDR3 protein: CASSNAPAGANVLTF. As DNA, the CDR3 is TGTGCCAGCAGCAATGCGCCTGCTGGGGCCAACGTCCTGACTTTC. This rearrangement joins TRBV21-1 to TRBJ2-6. TRBV21-1 is annotated as a pseudogene. The length of the CDR3 is 15 residues.

The CDR3 sequence is CASSRYAETQYF. The CDR3, as DNA: TGTGCCAGCAGCCGATATGCAGAGACCCAGTACTTC. The rearrangement joins TRBV6-2 or TRBV6-3 to TRBJ2-5, with D unresolved. V was trimmed by 6 bases and J by 4 bases, leaving 9 bases between them. This CDR3 contains 12 residues. CDR1 is MNHEY, CDR2 SVGEGT, per germline.

The chain recombines TRBV5-4 with TRBJ2-7; D is unresolved. Trimming took off 4 bases at V and 5 bases at J, with 10 bases between the two ends. Germline values: CDR1 SGHNT, CDR2 YYREEE (reference sequence). This CDR3 has 12 amino acids. The CDR3 is CASSQTRHEQYF. CDR3 bases: TGTGCCAGCAGCCAGACGAGGCACGAGCAGTACTTC.

The chain carries TRBV6-1 and TRBJ2-1; 7 bases line up with TRBD1. Germline loops: CDR1 MNHNS, CDR2 SASEGT. Germline trimming cut 8 bases from V and 9 bases from J; bases unmatched to any gene: 19. The CDR3 spans 16 residues. CDR3 region: CASRRQGWGPPLEQFF. The DNA of the CDR3 is TGTGCCAGCCGACGACAGGGTTGGGGGCCCCCTCTTGAGCAGTTCTTC.

This clonotype was observed a handful of times. The chain links TRBV28 to TRBJ2-7; 8 bases align to TRBD1. Germline lookup yields CDR1 MDHEN and CDR2 SYDVKM. After removal of 6 bases from V and 7 bases from J, the junction contained 17 bases not matched to a gene. The CDR3 runs to 16 residues. In DNA form, the CDR3 reads TGTGCCAGCAGCCCTCCCCCCGGCAGGGGGCGGGTAGAGCAGTACTTC. It encodes CASSPPPGRGRVEQYF.

The rearrangement uses TRBV15 and TRBJ2-5; 9 positions match TRBD1. The CDR3 totals 14 residues. The germline V gene encodes CDR1 LNHNV and CDR2 YYDKDF (reference sequence). V lost 4 bases, J lost 6 bases, and 6 bases stayed unmatched. The CDR3 DNA follows: TGTGCCACCAGCACCACAGGGGGCCCAAAGACCCAGTACTTC. Translation gives CATSTTGGPKTQYF.

This clonotype was counted a few times. The V call is TRBV6-2 or TRBV6-3, the J call TRBJ1-5; D possibly corresponds to TRBD1 (6 bases). Trimming took 6 bases from V and 0 from J, leaving 12 bases between them. CDR3 length equals 15 residues. The germline CDR1 and CDR2 sequences are MNHEY and SVGEGT. The CDR3: CASSLRTDSNQPQHF. The CDR3 DNA reads as TGTGCCAGCAGCCTTCGGACAGATAGCAATCAGCCCCAGCATTTT.

This clonotype was seen a few times. The V gene is TRBV24-1, the J gene TRBJ1-2, with D perhaps TRBD1 (5 bases). The V and J ends lost 4 bases and 7 bases respectively, with 24 bases between them. CDR1 KGHDR and CDR2 SFDVKD come from the germline V gene. The CDR3 has 17 residues. CDR3: CATSENDGTAGLVGYTF. CDR3 DNA sequence: TGTGCCACCAGTGAAAATGATGGGACCGCCGGCTTGGTTGGCTACACCTTC.

This clonotype was found a few times. The chain combines TRBV7-9 with TRBJ1-1; unclear D gene. Trimming pared 5 bases from V and 4 bases from J, leaving 11 bases between. This CDR3 has 13 amino acids. Germline CDR1 and CDR2: SEHNR and FQNEAQ (reference sequence). In DNA form, the CDR3 reads TGTGCCAGCAGCATAAAGGGAGGCACTGAAGCTTTCTTT. Translation: CASSIKGGTEAFF.